These T cell receptor beta chains were read from a single sample in a study of CXCR3-negative and CXCR3-positive naive CD8 T cells. TCRdb reprocessed the 5' RACE reads, keeping one entry per CDR3 protein, no DNA. The sample's table shows 150,000 or so distinct CDR3 sequences. The sample comprised naive CXCR3+ CD8+ T cells from blood. These receptors were taken from a human donor in good health. Some clones in this sample may be carry-over from other donors' samples. Each CDR3 is given with its conserved first and last residue.

CDR3aa	len	j_gene	v_gene
CSVDPQGAVDGYTF	14	TRBJ1-2	TRBV29-1
CASSPPGRAYEQYF	14	TRBJ2-7	TRBV18
CAISEGFTDTQYF	13	TRBJ2-3	TRBV10-3
CASSYDSSGPKETQYF	16	TRBJ2-5	TRBV6-5
CASSFEGATYEQYF	14	TRBJ2-7	TRBV5-1
CASSPRGGGLNEQFF	15	TRBJ2-1	TRBV11-3
CASSVGGTGELFF	13	TRBJ2-2	TRBV5-6
CASSYLAPPTDTQYF	15	TRBJ2-3	TRBV6-5
CASSSSTIKTGGVVDEQFF	19	TRBJ2-1	TRBV7-9
CSVALGTTNTEAFF	14	TRBJ1-1	TRBV29-1
CASSPVGASGNTIYF	15	TRBJ1-3	TRBV7-9
CASTPIWNNQPQHF	14	TRBJ1-5	TRBV19
CASSFPETYNEQFF	14	TRBJ2-1	TRBV28
CASSFSPTGAGETQYF	16	TRBJ2-5	TRBV12-3/TRBV12-4
CASSFPGPAYEQYF	14	TRBJ2-7	TRBV5-1
CSARVDGDYGYTF	13	TRBJ1-2	TRBV20-1
CASSLPQGVNTEAFF	15	TRBJ1-1	TRBV7-9
CASSQGAGRTYNEQFF	16	TRBJ2-1	TRBV3-1
CASSEGYQGTEQYF	14	TRBJ2-7	TRBV7-2
CASSFRTGSYEQYF	14	TRBJ2-7	TRBV28
CAIRTGGPSPLHF	13	TRBJ1-6	TRBV7-9
CASSQGTVDYDNEQFF	16	TRBJ2-1	TRBV4-1
CASSGGKGKYRRNTGELFF	19	TRBJ2-2	TRBV21-1
CASSGEKNTEAFF	13	TRBJ1-1	TRBV9
CASSPRPGDEKLFF	14	TRBJ1-4	TRBV7-9
CASSEQGTFYGYTF	14	TRBJ1-2	TRBV6-5
CASSLEPRAGYEQYF	15	TRBJ2-7	TRBV11-2
CASSYTGANTEAFF	14	TRBJ1-1	TRBV5-4
CASSLASGDGSAPGELFF	18	TRBJ2-2	TRBV7-9
CASSSRIGSGGVETQYF	17	TRBJ2-5	TRBV28
CSVVWDYEQYF	11	TRBJ2-7	TRBV29-1
CATSEGLAEPTAYNEQFF	18	TRBJ2-1	TRBV24-1
CASSPWGSSGNTIYF	15	TRBJ1-3	TRBV28
CASSLRDRGREETQYF	16	TRBJ2-5	TRBV7-9
CASSPKTGPENSPLHF	16	TRBJ1-6	TRBV9
CASSILDRVEQFF	13	TRBJ2-1	TRBV19
CVSTETAGSGGYTF	14	TRBJ1-2	TRBV2
CASRFRNSTGANVLTF	16	TRBJ2-6	TRBV12-2
CASSGRQRLPYQETQYF	17	TRBJ2-5	TRBV2
CASSPRTGDGGGYTF	15	TRBJ1-2	TRBV7-9
CASSYDIRGETQYF	14	TRBJ2-5	TRBV27
CASVGGLSTDTQYF	14	TRBJ2-3	TRBV7-8
CSARDYGLAADTQYF	15	TRBJ2-3	TRBV20-1
CASSYKTSGTGEQYF	15	TRBJ2-7	TRBV6-5
CASSVGPSGRYEQYF	15	TRBJ2-7	TRBV9
CATSQDLLTGDLQPQHF	17	TRBJ1-5	TRBV3-1
CASSLRGGYEQYF	13	TRBJ2-7	TRBV27
CASSLGWGLSGEQYF	15	TRBJ2-7	TRBV27
CASSQDRSLVYEQYF	15	TRBJ2-7	TRBV4-3
CANGQGEDEQYF	12	TRBJ2-7	TRBV10-3
CASSLEIASTGELFF	15	TRBJ2-2	TRBV5-5